This is a list of T cell receptor beta chains from one sample in a study of CD8+CD57+ T cells in acquired aplastic anemia. One entry per CDR3 protein, called by TCRdb with MiXCR from the reads. Here the sample spans roughly 290,000 distinct CDR3 sequences, roughly 53% being singletons. Material for sequencing was sorted CD4+, CD8+, or CD8+CD57+ T cells (not recorded which) from PBMCs. The receptors were gathered from a human donor with aplastic anemia. Both conserved end residues are trimmed from each CDR3. Only part of the rows carry a size: once, few, many, or a class if the clone is expanded.

>TRBV29-1|once|TRBJ2-7
SVEDGIGLAVRSEQY
>TRBV4-1|once|TRBJ2-2
ASSPSGGRTGELS
>TRBV5-1|many|TRBJ2-5
ASSLGRGVRETQY
>TRBV24-1|-|TRBJ2-7
ATSGGNYERY
>TRBV18|many|TRBJ1-6
ASSPGPTFYNSPLH
>TRBV20-1|many|TRBJ1-1
RALDHLNTEAF
>TRBV19|-|TRBJ1-6
ASNSERGWNSPLH
>TRBV6-6|-|TRBJ1-1
ASSYAGRGSRMNTEAF
>TRBV7-9|-|TRBJ2-1
ASSAPGHNEQF
>TRBV9|-|TRBJ1-2
ASSPRTSGTGT
>TRBV12-3/TRBV12-4|-|TRBJ2-1
ASRQRTGLDNEQF
>TRBV30|-|TRBJ2-3
AWSGRGRQY
>TRBV24-1|many|TRBJ2-5
ATSDSAAQETQY
>TRBV19|-|TRBJ1-4
ASSSQGFNEKLF
>TRBV11-3|-|TRBJ2-5
ASSLPGVWETQY
>TRBV7-9|once|TRBJ1-6
ASSRGQQNSPLH
>TRBV24-1|few|TRBJ2-5
ATSDGTQETQY
>TRBV20-1|-|TRBJ2-5
SARDRRGRGTQY
>TRBV24-1|-|TRBJ2-1
ATSDPRGLAGPELGNEQF
>TRBV7-9|few|TRBJ1-1
ASSFAEGTEAF
>TRBV19|-|TRBJ1-2
ASSNPGNGYT
>TRBV19|-|TRBJ1-2
ASSSPTLGQGRNGYT
>TRBV5-1|-|TRBJ2-2
ASSLEVPLWTGELF
>TRBV24-1|-|TRBJ1-6
ATSVAPRQGASPLH
>TRBV14|few|TRBJ2-5
ASSLQWSLVETQY
>TRBV11-2|many|TRBJ2-5
ASSLPGVGQETQY
>TRBV7-8|many|TRBJ1-1
ASSRARTGVIAEAF
>TRBV29-1|-|TRBJ1-3
SVEGGRTGGNTIY
>TRBV7-2|-|TRBJ2-3
ASSLRFSTATQY
>TRBV7-2|-|TRBJ2-7
ASSSGLAGERNEQY
>TRBV13|many|TRBJ2-5
ASQDRGRETQY
>TRBV14|-|TRBJ2-1
ASSQTPQKSYYNEQF
>TRBV7-3|-|TRBJ2-3
ASSRGGPTDTQY
>TRBV7-6|-|TRBJ2-5
ASRKDSQETQY
>TRBV5-4|-|TRBJ2-5
ASSSRTGAETQY
>TRBV9|once|TRBJ2-7
ASSPGRSTYEQY
>TRBV5-5|-|TRBJ2-1
ASSLAPDNEQF
>TRBV3-1|many|TRBJ2-5
ASSQGGLNQETQY
>TRBV7-8|few|TRBJ1-1
ASSFNRGTEAF
>TRBV2|few|TRBJ1-1
ASSEMNTEAF
>TRBV7-9|-|TRBJ2-1
ASSSGTSPTEQF
>TRBV9|many|TRBJ2-7
ASSANPGLAGEQY
>TRBV7-9|many|TRBJ2-1
ASPGTDSYNEQF
>TRBV7-8|many|TRBJ2-7
ASSLDLPSQY
>TRBV20-1|few|TRBJ2-5
SARSSLETQY
>TRBV6-5|-|TRBJ2-7
ASSYSPGQNYEQY
>TRBV20-1|few|TRBJ1-6
SAPRTVGSPLH
>TRBV4-2|many|TRBJ2-7
ASSQEGLGAGAFYEQY
>TRBV19|-|TRBJ1-1
ASSIWESEAF
>TRBV24-1|-|TRBJ1-4
ATSAGAEDTTNEKLF
>TRBV20-1|-|TRBJ1-1
SARDPLRGRANTEAF
>TRBV29-1|-|TRBJ2-3
SVLGTRTDTQY
>TRBV9|-|TRBJ2-7
ASSVDGGPYEQY